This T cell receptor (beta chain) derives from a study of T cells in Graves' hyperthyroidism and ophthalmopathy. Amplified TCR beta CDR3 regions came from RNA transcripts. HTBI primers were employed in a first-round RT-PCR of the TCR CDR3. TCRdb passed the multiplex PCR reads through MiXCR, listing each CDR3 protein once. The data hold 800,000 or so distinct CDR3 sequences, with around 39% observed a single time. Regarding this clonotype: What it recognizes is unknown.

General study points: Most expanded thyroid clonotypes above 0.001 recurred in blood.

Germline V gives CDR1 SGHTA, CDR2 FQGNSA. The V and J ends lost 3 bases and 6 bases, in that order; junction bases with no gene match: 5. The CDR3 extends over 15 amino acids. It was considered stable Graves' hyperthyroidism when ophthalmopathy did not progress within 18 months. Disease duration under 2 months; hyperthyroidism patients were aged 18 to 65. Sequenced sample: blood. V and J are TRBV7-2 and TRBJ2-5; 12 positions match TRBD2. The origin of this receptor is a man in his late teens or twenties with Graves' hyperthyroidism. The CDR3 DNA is TGTGCCAGCAGCTTGACTAGCGGGAGCTTAAAGACCCAGTACTTC. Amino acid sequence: CASSLTSGSLKTQYF.